This T cell receptor (beta chain) originates from a study of CD8+ T cells in alopecia areata. Study-level findings and limits: Patients displayed less clarity in TCR sharing than mice, a finding possibly related to HLA.

This CDR3 is 13 amino acids long. Germline V gives CDR1 KGHSH, CDR2 LQKENI. Trimming removed 0 bases at V and 9 bases at J, with 11 bases between. Treatment described: oral pan-JAK inhibitor, 5-10 mg twice daily. Alopecia areata patients had lesional scalp punch biopsies and peripheral blood taken from them. Reverse transcription of extracted RNA yielded cDNA, which provided the sequencing template. Measured with immunoSEQ multiplex PCR; TCRdb has only the in-frame clones, and not every one. The repertoire holds about 110,000 clones, with about four fifths as singletons. For this clone: What it recognizes is unknown.

This receptor was taken from a human donor with alopecia areata. The rearrangement joins TRBV18 to TRBJ1-1; the D is unclear. This specimen consisted of CD8+ T cells sorted from blood, obtained at week 24, from a patient treated with tofacitinib. CDR3 in amino acids: CASSPPGRVQAFF. CDR3 coding DNA: TGTGCCAGCTCACCACCGGGTCGGGTCCAAGCTTTCTTT.